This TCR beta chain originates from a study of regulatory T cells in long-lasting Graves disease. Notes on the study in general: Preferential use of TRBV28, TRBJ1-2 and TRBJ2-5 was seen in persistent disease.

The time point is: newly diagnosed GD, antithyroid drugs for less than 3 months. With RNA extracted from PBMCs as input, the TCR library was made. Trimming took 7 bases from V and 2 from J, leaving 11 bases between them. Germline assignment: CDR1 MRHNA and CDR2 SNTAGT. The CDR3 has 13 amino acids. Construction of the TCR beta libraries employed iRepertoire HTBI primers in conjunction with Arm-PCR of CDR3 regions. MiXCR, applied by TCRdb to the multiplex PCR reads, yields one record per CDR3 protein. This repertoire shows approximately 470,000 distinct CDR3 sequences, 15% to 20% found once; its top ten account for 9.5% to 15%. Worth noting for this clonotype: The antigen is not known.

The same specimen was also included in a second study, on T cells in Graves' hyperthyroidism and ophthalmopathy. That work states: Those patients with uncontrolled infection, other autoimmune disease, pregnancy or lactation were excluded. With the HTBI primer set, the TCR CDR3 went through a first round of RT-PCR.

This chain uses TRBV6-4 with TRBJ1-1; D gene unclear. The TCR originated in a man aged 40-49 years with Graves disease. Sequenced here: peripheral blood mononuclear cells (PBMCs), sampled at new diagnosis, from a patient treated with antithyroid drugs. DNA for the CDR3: TGTGCCAGCATCAGAACTAGCAACACTGAAGCTTTCTTT. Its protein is CASIRTSNTEAFF.